This TCR beta chain was recorded in a study of control samples from healthy donors and cancer patients. Data came from immunoSEQ multiplex PCR; TCRdb stores just in-frame clones and leaves some out. In the table there are roughly 130,000 clones, roughly 90% of which are singletons. Germline V gene data show CDR1 as MGHRA and CDR2 as YSYEKL. The CDR3 contains 15 residues. With V trimmed by 0 bases and J by 5 bases, 1 base remained unmatched. The sequencing sample was made of blood. The chain recombines TRBV4-1 with TRBJ1-4; 9 bases are shared with TRBD1. The TCR was taken from a man aged 18 to 35 in good health. The CDR3 nucleotides are TGCGCCAGCAGCCAAGACGGGACAGGGAATGAAAAACTGTTTTTT. Translated: CASSQDGTGNEKLFF.